The text below deals with one T cell receptor beta chain. Its antigen is still unknown. Amplified material comprised TCR beta CDR3 regions derived from RNA transcripts. After a first-round RT-PCR with HTBI primers, a second-round multiplex PCR was run. In TCRdb, the multiplex PCR reads were re-called with MiXCR into one record per CDR3 protein. In the table there are 150,000 to 200,000 distinct CDR3 sequences, 39% of which are singletons. This sample was included in a study of Graves' ophthalmopathy and Graves' hyperthyroidism. Germline CDR1 is LGHDT and CDR2 is YNNKEL (reference sequence). The CDR3 consists of 14 residues. V was trimmed by 3 bases and J by 3 bases, leaving 11 bases between them. Ophthalmopathy in the donors was of moderate-to-severe activity, with CAS ≥3, NOSPECS ≥4 and duration under 3 months. Overall study results and limits: A roughly 81% specificity and about 90% sensitivity were achieved by a 13-signature model that separated ophthalmopathy from stable hyperthyroidism. The authors also found most expanded thyroid clonotypes above 0.001 frequency in blood.

The receptor was derived from a man aged 25 to 40 with Graves' ophthalmopathy. What was sequenced was peripheral blood. This chain connects TRBV3-1 to TRBJ2-5; no reliable D call. As DNA, the CDR3 is TGTGCCAGCAGCCACGCGAGGATCGAAGAGACCCAGTACTTC. Translated, it gives CASSHARIEETQYF.